These 10 T cell receptor beta chains were sequenced from one sample in a study of response to subunit inactivated influenza vaccine. TCRdb passed the RT-PCR reads through MiXCR, listing each CDR3 protein once. This sample has some 800,000 distinct CDR3 sequences, with 21% found just once. The material sequenced was PBMCs from blood, taken 5 days after vaccination. These receptors all come from a man aged 45-60 years who received an inactivated influenza vaccine.

This clonotype was seen repeatedly, ten times or more. This chain joins TRBV28 and TRBJ2-7, with a possible D match to TRBD1 (6 bases). The germline V gene has CDR1 MDHEN and CDR2 SYDVKM. Trimming left V 7 bases short and J 3 bases short, with 13 bases between. The CDR3 contains 13 residues. Here the CDR3 DNA reads TGTGCCAGCACTTCAGGGGTGAACTACGAGCAGTACTTC. Translation gives CASTSGVNYEQYF.

The chain couples TRBV25-1 to TRBJ2-3; D ambiguous. Trimming cost V 6 bases and J 5 bases, with 12 bases left between them. Per the germline V gene, CDR1 is MGHDK and CDR2 is SYGVNS. This CDR3 comprises 13 residues. CDR3 region: CASRGLDGDTQYF. DNA for the CDR3: TGTGCCAGCAGGGGTTTAGACGGAGATACGCAGTATTTT. The full variable domain, completed using reference TRBV25-1 and TRBJ2-3, is EADIYQTPRYLVIGTGKKITLECSQTMGHDKMYWYQQDPGMELHLIHYSYGVNSTEKGDLSSESTVSRIRTEHFPLTLESARPSHTSQYLCASRGLDGDTQYFGPGTRLTVL.

The V and J genes are TRBV28 and TRBJ2-7; no clear D. This CDR3 comprises 15 residues. Germline V gene lookup returns CDR1 MDHEN and CDR2 SYDVKM. Trimming pared 1 base from V and 4 bases from J, leaving 14 bases between. The CDR3 reads CASSLSPHFRYEQYF. Written as DNA, the CDR3 is TGTGCCAGCAGTTTATCCCCGCACTTTCGGTACGAGCAGTACTTC.

This chain uses TRBV12-3 or TRBV12-4 with TRBJ2-3; tentative D call: TRBD1 (6 bases). V gave up 6 bases and J gave up 3 bases, with 16 bases separating them. The CDR3 consists of 15 residues. CDR3 DNA sequence: TGTGCCAGCAGGGGGGCTTCCCGAGGGACAGATACGCAGTATTTT. Protein: CASRGASRGTDTQYF.

This clonotype was seen more than once but under ten times. The rearrangement links TRBV7-2 to TRBJ2-7; D is perhaps TRBD1 (5 bases). V lost 3 bases and J lost 2, with 20 bases in between. The germline gives CDR1 SGHTA, CDR2 FQGNSA. This CDR3 is 17 amino acids long. The CDR3 DNA sequence: TGTGCCAGCAGCTTTACCCCCAGGACAAGATCTACCTACGAGCAGTACTTC. Translating it yields CASSFTPRTRSTYEQYF.

The genes are TRBV28 and TRBJ1-6, with D possibly being TRBD1 (6 bases). The CDR3 sequence is 14 residues long. Germline CDR1 reads MDHEN; CDR2 reads SYDVKM. V lost 3 bases, J lost 7 bases, and 10 bases lay in between. The CDR3 reads CASSFPGANSPLHF. CDR3 bases: TGTGCCAGCAGTTTTCCGGGGGCGAATTCACCCCTCCACTTT.

J is TRBJ2-1 and V is TRBV27; a possible D gene is TRBD1 (6 bases). Trimming removed 7 bases at V and 7 bases at J, with 20 bases between. Germline CDR1 reads MNHEY; CDR2 reads SMNVEV (reference sequence). CDR3 length equals 15 residues. Here the CDR3 DNA reads TGTGCCAGCACCCCCGGGACATTTATATGGAATGAGCAGTTCTTC. It specifies CASTPGTFIWNEQFF.

A few counts support this clonotype. The chain has TRBV6-2 or TRBV6-3 and TRBJ2-3; 13 nucleotides align to TRBD2. The V gene's germline CDR1 is MNHEY and CDR2 SVGEGT. V lost 7 bases, J lost 6 bases, and 19 bases stayed unmatched. CDR3 length equals 19 residues. The CDR3 protein is CASNKEVLTSGRRGDTQYF. CDR3 nucleotide sequence: TGTGCCAGCAATAAGGAGGTTTTGACTAGCGGGAGGCGAGGGGATACGCAGTATTTT.

This clonotype was recorded a few times. The chain employs TRBV7-2 and TRBJ2-1; 12 bases agree with TRBD1. The germline V gene encodes CDR1 SGHTA and CDR2 FQGNSA. Unmatched junction bases numbered 9, after V lost 5 bases and J lost 10 bases. This CDR3 region has 15 residues. This CDR3 is CASSPGTGGAKEQFF. CDR3 nucleotide sequence: TGTGCCAGCAGCCCCGGGACAGGGGGCGCGAAGGAGCAGTTCTTC.

This clonotype was seen more than once but under ten times. The chain carries TRBV4-1 and TRBJ1-4, with 8 nucleotides matching TRBD1. J gave up 4 bases and V 6 bases, and 4 bases lay outside the gene matches. Germline CDR1 and CDR2: MGHRA and YSYEKL. This CDR3 region has 14 residues. CDR3 DNA: TGCGCCAGCAGACAGACAGGGGTTAATGAAAAACTGTTTTTT. Protein sequence: CASRQTGVNEKLFF.